The source of this T cell receptor beta chain is a study of T cell responses to AZD1222 COVID-19 vaccine (dated by TCRdb to about 2021). About the study as a whole: Because spike-specific TCR depth and breadth did not differ between the two schedules, AZD1222 recipients who got a second dose at roughly 4 weeks were pooled with those who got a second dose at roughly 12 weeks. TCR sequencing covered 233 trial participants: 200 to 220 given two doses of AZD1222 and 26 given two doses of MenACWY control vaccine. Trial participants were enrolled into age subgroups of 18-55, 56-69 and 70-plus years, which contained about 160, 30 and 59 TCR-sequenced participants, respectively. On the study overall, not on this receptor specifically: Because no samples from the day 14 peak response were available, repertoires could be characterized only after the peak T cell response. Conclusions about previously exposed vaccinees are limited because only five to seven AZD1222 recipients were SARS-CoV-2 seropositive at baseline. Participants were mostly white British, with more females than males. The authors suggested clonal diversity may have been underestimated. A significant rise in spike-specific TCR breadth and depth was observed after two AZD1222 doses relative to day 0 and relative to MenACWY recipients. Vaccine-associated CD4 TCRs spanned the whole spike protein, with dominant responses in regions 160-218 and 743-854. The 56-69-year group was small, and its depth increase did not reach significance, likely because of low power. Reportedly, close to half of the unique spike-specific TCRs recognized epitopes lying outside the regions that are mutated in the B.1.351 and B.1.1.7 variants.

The CDR3 regions of human TCRbeta chains were analyzed by immunosequencing. The source study handled its data this way. TCRs in the repertoires were compared against a reference library of SARS-CoV-2-specific TCRs that had been generated with the MIRA antigen-specificity platform. Breadth was defined as the fraction of unique TCRs that were SARS-CoV-2-associated, and depth was defined as the fraction of total T cells that were SARS-CoV-2-associated. Using the MIRA data, every spike-specific TCR was mapped to the spike region that the TCR reacted to and assigned to either a CD4 or a CD8 class. Log10-transformed breadth and depth values were compared by one-way ANOVA with Sidak's multiple comparisons tests. As stored in TCRdb, this immuneACCESS dataset retains in-frame rearrangements with V and J assigned. A fraction of the clones does not appear; measured against another copy, unresolved V genes explain less than half of the discrepancy, and the remainder lacks a known reason. D and trimming come from the DNA, and the V and J calls and clone size come from that table. This sample gives about 140,000 clones in total; roughly 90% of them show up just once. Together, the top ten hold approximately 4.5% of the sample.

As regards this clone: What antigen it recognizes has not been identified. Base qualities are not recorded, but no much larger clone differs from it by a single base.

Counted from cysteine to phenylalanine, this CDR3 has 14 amino acids. Kept here is only the CDR3 DNA, which spans 42 bases and is read in frame from base 1. The germline V gene gives CDR1 as WSHSY and CDR2 as SAAADI. Trimming takes 7 bases from V and 1 base from J, and the germline ends sit 13 bases apart. The time point label for this specimen denotes: baseline before first vaccination. Vaccinee samples came from UK trials COV001 and COV002, including a single-blind randomized controlled phase 2/3 trial of AZD1222 (ChAdOx1 nCoV-19) in healthy adults. For TCRbeta chain sequencing, PBMC samples were collected from trial participants at day 0 and at day 28 after the second dose.

The sequence derives from an adult in good health. The V gene is TRBV10-2 and the J gene is TRBJ1-2; 5 matching bases give a weak D call of TRBD1. The source was peripheral blood, collected on day 0 of AZD1222 vaccination. For the CDR3, the sequence is CASKLTGDNYGYTF. The DNA reads TGCGCCAGCAAGCTCACAGGAGATAACTATGGCTACACCTTC.